The sample holds one count of the clone carrying this T cell receptor beta chain. Antigen specificity is unknown. A much larger clone differs from this one at a single base, so this may be a read error. The sample is drawn from a study of T cell repertoires in cytomegalovirus infection. Study as a whole: Evidence of both CMV infection and a matching HLA type came from public TCR beta signatures.

The CDR3 contains 15 residues. CDR1 is MNHEY, CDR2 SMNVEV, per germline (reference sequence). V lost 2 bases, J lost 1 base, and 12 bases lay in between. MiXCR, applied by TCRdb to the reads, yields one record per CDR3 protein. The top ten hold 64% of the sample, which has 50,000 or so distinct CDR3 sequences, roughly a fifth seen once. Study-level results: Clonotypes of TCR beta that were HLA-C-restricted and CMV-specific dominated the ex vivo response. Summed public TCR beta family frequency identified CMV carriers bearing the relevant HLA.

The sample in question was CD8+ T cells from cultured PBMCs, obtained from culture after CMV antigen stimulation. The chain links TRBV27 to TRBJ2-7, with D maybe TRBD1 (6 bases). This sequence originates from a human donor in good health (CMV status not recorded). Some clones in this sample may be carry-over from other donors' samples. CDR3 sequence reads: CASSLVRGGSYEQYF. CDR3 sequence (DNA): TGTGCCAGCAGTTTAGTCAGGGGCGGATCCTACGAGCAGTACTTC.